A single sample gave rise to the 3 T cell receptor beta chains below, sequenced in a study of cytomegalovirus exposure and HLA in healthy donors. This PCR relied on a set of 60 Vbeta primers and 13 Jbeta primers. Libraries were prepared by immunoSEQ multiplex PCR; TCRdb keeps only in-frame clonotypes and omits some of them. The top ten hold 11% of the sample, which has around 100,000 clones, 70% seen once. Sequencing was performed on PBMCs. The receptors were sampled from a man aged 35 to 55 in good health and CMV-seropositive.

This chain joins TRBV7-2 and TRBJ2-7, with TRBD2 matching 12 bases. Germline CDR1 SGHTA, CDR2 FQGNSA. The CDR3 has 16 amino acids. V was clipped by 5 bases and J by 7 bases; unmatched bases: 12. The CDR3: CASSPRSLAGGGEQYF. The CDR3 DNA follows: TGTGCCAGCAGCCCCCGGTCACTAGCGGGAGGAGGGGAGCAGTACTTC.

CDR3 coding DNA: TGTGCCAGCAGTTCGACAGGAGTTAATCAGCCCCAGCATTTT. Protein: CASSSTGVNQPQHF. This sequence joins TRBV27 and TRBJ1-5; D is perhaps TRBD1 (6 bases). V lost 4 bases and J lost 4, with 11 bases in between. The CDR3 length is 14 residues. In germline, CDR1 is MNHEY, CDR2 SMNVEV (reference sequence).

V and J are TRBV7-9 and TRBJ1-3, with 7 bases fitting TRBD1. This CDR3 comprises 15 residues. V trimming: 5 bases; J trimming: 4 bases; junction bases outside the gene matches: 8. The V gene's germline CDR1 is SEHNR and CDR2 FQNEAQ (reference sequence). The CDR3 bases are TGTGCCAGCAGCCAAAGACAGGGCCAAGGAAACACCATATATTTT. This encodes CASSQRQGQGNTIYF.